This entry lists 5 T cell receptor beta chains sequenced from one sample in a study of radiation and T cells in renal cell carcinoma. Described time point: blood 4 weeks post-SBRT, at nephrectomy. The treatment is: 15 Gy SBRT to primary tumor, nephrectomy 4 weeks later. Method: immunoSEQ multiplex PCR; TCRdb's copy keeps in-frame clones and lacks some. This table has around 95,000 clones, around 83% appearing once. The material was blood, obtained from a patient whose treatment included radiotherapy and nephrectomy. Every receptor here comes from a man aged 55 to 69 with renal cell carcinoma.

This chain joins TRBV2 and TRBJ2-2; D is unclear. V was pared by 10 bases and J by 7 bases, with 19 bases between. Germline assignment: CDR1 SNHLY and CDR2 FYNNEI. There are 14 residues in the CDR3. As DNA, the CDR3 is TGTGCCACCCTAGGCCCGCCCGCTGGCGGGGAGCTGTTTTTT. Translation gives CATLGPPAGGELFF.

V is TRBV27 and J is TRBJ2-5; TRBD1 agrees at 12 bases. V was pared by 9 bases and J by 4 bases, with 12 bases of the junction left unmatched. The CDR3 sequence is 16 residues long. Per the germline V gene, CDR1 is MNHEY and CDR2 is SMNVEV (reference sequence). The CDR3 loop is CARHRDRGRGGETQYF. DNA of the CDR3: TGTGCCAGGCACCGGGACAGGGGGCGCGGGGGAGAGACCCAGTACTTC.

The genes are TRBV7-6 and TRBJ1-5; 9 nucleotides align to TRBD1. The CDR3 contains 14 residues. In germline, CDR1 is SGHVS, CDR2 FNYEAQ. Trimming cost V 1 base and J 5 bases; bases outside gene matches: 0. The chain's CDR3 is CASSLGDRDQPQHF. The DNA of the CDR3 is TGTGCCAGCAGCTTAGGGGACAGGGATCAGCCCCAGCATTTT.

This clone has just a few counts. The chain carries TRBV7-9 and TRBJ2-3; 7 bases line up with TRBD1. The germline gives CDR1 SEHNR, CDR2 FQNEAQ (reference sequence). V trimming: 1 base; J trimming: 1 base; junction bases outside the gene matches: 5. The CDR3 runs 16 residues. The CDR3 sequence: CASSLGQGDGTDTQYF. Here the CDR3 DNA reads TGTGCCAGCAGCTTAGGACAGGGAGATGGCACAGATACGCAGTATTTT.

V and J are TRBV6-5 and TRBJ2-6; a possible D gene is TRBD1 (6 bases). V lost 6 bases and J 3 bases, leaving 12 bases between the germline ends. CDR3 length: 15 residues. Germline CDR1 reads MNHEY; CDR2 reads SVGAGI. The CDR3 spells CASSLNRVGANVLTF. The CDR3 coding sequence is TGTGCCAGCAGCTTGAACAGGGTTGGGGCCAACGTCCTGACTTTC.